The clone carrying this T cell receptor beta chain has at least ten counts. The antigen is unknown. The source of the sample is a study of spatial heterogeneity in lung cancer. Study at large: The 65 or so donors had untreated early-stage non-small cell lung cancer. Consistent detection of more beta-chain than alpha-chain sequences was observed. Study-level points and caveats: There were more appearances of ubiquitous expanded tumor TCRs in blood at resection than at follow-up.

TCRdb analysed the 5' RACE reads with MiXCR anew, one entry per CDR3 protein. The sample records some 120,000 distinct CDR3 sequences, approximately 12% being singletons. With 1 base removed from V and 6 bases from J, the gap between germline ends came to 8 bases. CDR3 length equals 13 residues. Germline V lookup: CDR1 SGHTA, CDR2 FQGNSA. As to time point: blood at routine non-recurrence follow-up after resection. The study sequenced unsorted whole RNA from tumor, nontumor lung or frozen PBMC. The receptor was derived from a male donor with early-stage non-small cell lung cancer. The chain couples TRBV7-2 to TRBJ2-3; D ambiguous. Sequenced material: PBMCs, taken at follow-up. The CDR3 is CASSLDLGDTQYF. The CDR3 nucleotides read TGTGCCAGCAGCTTAGATCTGGGGGATACGCAGTATTTT.